The 21 T cell receptor beta chains reported below all come from one sample, sequenced in a study of blood T cell repertoires in COVID-19 (dated by TCRdb to about 2020). To prepare the library, the immunoSEQ multiplex PCR assay was applied. TCRdb limited this immuneACCESS table to in-frame rearrangements with V and J called. A share of clones is missing; checked studies link under half to unresolved V genes, and the rest is unexplained. Within this sample are almost 250,000 clones, with around 89% of them counted one time only. The leading ten clones occupy 4.1% of the sample. The sequenced material came from PBMCs or T cells enriched from blood (not recorded which). Receptor source: a young woman who had recovered from COVID-19.

The rearrangement joins TRBV12-3 or TRBV12-4 to TRBJ1-1, with 9 positions matching TRBD1. CDR3 size: 13 residues. V shed 0 bases, J shed 12 bases, and the junction held 5 bases outside the gene matches. The CDR3 region is CASSLAGTGQPFF. CDR3 coding DNA: TGTGCCAGCAGTTTAGCCGGGACAGGGCAACCTTTCTTT.

The V and J genes are TRBV5-6 and TRBJ2-2; 10 bases are a match to TRBD2. Per the germline V gene, CDR1 is SGHDT and CDR2 is YYEEEE. With V trimmed by 5 bases and J by 6 bases, 13 bases remained unmatched. This CDR3 has 17 residues. The CDR3, as DNA: TGTGCCAGCAGTCTCTTAAGTGGGACTAGCGCTCCCGGGGAGCTGTTTTTT. This codes for CASSLLSGTSAPGELFF.

Written as DNA, the CDR3 is TGCGCCAGCAGCCAAGATCATCCGGTGCCAGATACGCAGTATTTT. Protein product: CASSQDHPVPDTQYF. The chain is built from TRBV4-3 and TRBJ2-3; D ambiguous. Germline V CDR1 and CDR2: LGHNA, YSLEER. V was shortened by 0 bases and J by 4 bases, with 11 bases between the two germline ends. The length of the CDR3 is 15 residues.

The chain links TRBV14 to TRBJ2-5, with TRBD1 identical over 7 bases. Germline CDR1 is SGHDN and CDR2 is FVKESK. V was pared by 2 bases and J by 6 bases, with 12 bases of the junction left unmatched. The CDR3 totals 16 residues. The CDR3 spells CASSQSGTVTQKTQYF. Written as DNA, the CDR3 is TGTGCCAGCAGCCAATCGGGGACAGTCACTCAAAAGACCCAGTACTTC. The full variable domain, rest sourced from reference TRBV14 and TRBJ2-5, is EAGVTQFPSHSVIEKGQTVTLRCDPISGHDNLYWYRRVMGKEIKFLLHFVKESKQDESGMPNNRFLAERTGGTYSTLKVQPAELEDSGVYFCASSQSGTVTQKTQYFGPGTRLLVL.

This rearrangement joins TRBV29-1 to TRBJ1-2; TRBD1 agrees at 10 bases. Per germline, CDR1 SQVTM and CDR2 ANQGSEA. CDR3 length equals 15 residues. The V gene end was trimmed by 1 base and the J gene end by 0 bases; junction bases not matched to a gene: 2. The CDR3 here is CSVEGDRGSNYGYTF. The CDR3 coding sequence is TGCAGCGTTGAAGGGGACAGGGGTTCTAACTATGGCTACACCTTC.

The chain carries TRBV25-1 and TRBJ2-5; a possible D gene is TRBD1 (6 bases). Germline values: CDR1 MGHDK, CDR2 SYGVNS. The CDR3 is 15 residues long. Trimming took off 1 base at V and 10 bases at J, with 19 bases between the two ends. CDR3 residues: CASSEWAGTREDQYF. Here the CDR3 DNA reads TGTGCCAGCAGTGAATGGGCAGGGACAAGAGAGGACCAGTACTTC.

This clone has a single count. The V call is TRBV10-3, the J call TRBJ2-2; possible D gene TRBD1, 5 bases. V lost 3 bases, J lost 6 bases, and 5 bases lay in between. The germline V gene has CDR1 ENHRY and CDR2 SYGVKD. This CDR3 contains 12 residues. CDR3: CAISEGAGELFF. CDR3 DNA: TGTGCCATCAGTGAAGGGGCCGGGGAGCTGTTTTTT.

The rearrangement links TRBV2 to TRBJ2-5; TRBD1 matches 8 bases. The CDR3 is 14 residues long. V was clipped by 4 bases and J by 7 bases; unmatched bases: 8. The germline CDR1 and CDR2 sequences are SNHLY and FYNNEI. The CDR3 reads CASSGQGRSGTQYF. CDR3 DNA: TGTGCCAGCAGTGGACAGGGGAGGTCGGGGACCCAGTACTTC.

The V and J genes are TRBV4-3 and TRBJ2-1; a possible D gene is TRBD1 (6 bases). The germline V gene has CDR1 LGHNA and CDR2 YSLEER. V was shortened by 4 bases and J by 0 bases, with 13 bases between the two germline ends. The CDR3 spans 16 residues. The CDR3: CASSPSQGSSYNEQFF. CDR3 DNA: TGCGCCAGCAGCCCCAGCCAGGGGAGCTCCTACAATGAGCAGTTCTTC.

This clone has only one observation. The chain carries TRBV9 and TRBJ2-2; 8 nucleotides line up with TRBD2. V was pared by 0 bases and J by 7 bases, with 8 bases of the junction left unmatched. The germline V gene has CDR1 SGDLS and CDR2 YYNGEE. The CDR3 sequence is 16 residues long. The CDR3 sequence is CASSVDPGGNLGELFF. CDR3 DNA sequence: TGTGCCAGCAGCGTAGACCCGGGAGGGAATCTCGGGGAGCTGTTTTTT.

V gene TRBV11-2 combines with J gene TRBJ1-1; D is uncertain. The CDR3 has 15 amino acids. The germline CDR1 and CDR2 sequences are SGHAT and FQNNGV. Trimming pared 0 bases from V and 1 base from J, leaving 9 bases between. CDR3 DNA: TGTGCCAGCAGCTTAGAACTTTACGCGAACACTGAAGCTTTCTTT. Residues: CASSLELYANTEAFF.

The chain joins TRBV5-5 to TRBJ1-5; 7 bases align to TRBD1. The V segment lost 4 bases and the J segment 6 bases; nucleotides outside the gene matches: 7. CDR3 length: 14 amino acids. Germline V lookup: CDR1 SGHKS, CDR2 YYEKEE (reference sequence). The CDR3 loop is CASSLTGKGQPQHF. CDR3 DNA sequence: TGTGCCAGCAGCCTGACAGGGAAGGGTCAGCCCCAGCATTTT.

This chain connects TRBV20-1 to TRBJ1-2; 7 bases align to TRBD1. Germline V gives CDR1 DFQATT, CDR2 SNEGSKA (reference sequence). The CDR3 loop spans 16 amino acids. Unmatched junction bases numbered 13, after V lost 3 bases and J lost 3 bases. Written as DNA, the CDR3 is TGCAGTGCTAGTGGGGACAGCTGGCTTCGTGACTATGGCTACACCTTC. As protein: CSASGDSWLRDYGYTF.

This clone was picked up a small number of times. V and J are TRBV7-9 and TRBJ1-2, with no clear D. The CDR3 is 15 amino acids. The V end was cut by 4 bases, the J end by 5 bases, with 17 bases between. Per the germline V gene, CDR1 is SEHNR and CDR2 is FQNEAQ (reference sequence). The CDR3 nucleotides are TGTGCCAGCAGCTCCCGAGAGTCGTCCTTTTATGGCTACACCTTC. It specifies CASSSRESSFYGYTF.

This chain links TRBV5-5 with TRBJ2-5; TRBD1 agrees at 10 bases. This CDR3 comprises 18 residues. The junction had 16 bases not matched to a gene; V was cut back by 4 bases and J by 4 bases. Germline-derived CDR1 and CDR2 are SGHKS and YYEKEE (reference sequence). The CDR3 loop reads CASSRGWGTGANRETQYF. As DNA, the CDR3 is TGTGCCAGCAGCCGTGGGTGGGGGACAGGGGCCAATAGAGAGACCCAGTACTTC.

The J gene is TRBJ1-6, the V gene TRBV30; 7 nucleotides align to TRBD1. The CDR3 spans 14 residues. Germline V lookup: CDR1 GTSNPN, CDR2 SVGIG (reference sequence). V shed 1 base, J shed 4 bases, and the junction held 1 base outside the gene matches. The DNA of the CDR3 is TGTGCCTGGAGTGCACAGGGGTATAATTCACCCCTCCACTTT. This encodes CAWSAQGYNSPLHF.

A few counts support this clone. The chain uses TRBV7-2 and TRBJ1-3, with D possibly being TRBD1 (6 bases). From germline, CDR1 is SGHTA and CDR2 FQGNSA. The CDR3 runs to 16 residues. The ends were cut back, 4 bases at V and 0 bases at J, with 13 bases in the middle. As DNA, the CDR3 is TGTGCCAGCAGCTGGACAGCCGGGATCTCTGGAAACACCATATATTTT. Protein: CASSWTAGISGNTIYF.

This chain uses TRBV24-1 with TRBJ2-3; 10 nucleotides agree with TRBD1. Germline trimming cut 5 bases from V and 1 base from J; bases unmatched to any gene: 8. CDR1 is KGHDR, CDR2 SFDVKD, per germline. The CDR3 sequence is 17 residues long. The CDR3, as DNA: TGTGCCACCAGTGTCACGACAGGGGGCGCCGGCACAGATACGCAGTATTTT. This sequence encodes CATSVTTGGAGTDTQYF.

This chain joins TRBV9 and TRBJ1-3, with TRBD1 as a possible D gene (5 bases). There are 15 residues in the CDR3. CDR1 is SGDLS, CDR2 YYNGEE, per germline. V lost 5 bases and J lost 6, with 18 bases in between. The CDR3 sequence: CASSTGGGNENTIYF. DNA of the CDR3: TGTGCCAGCAGTACCGGGGGAGGGAATGAAAACACCATATATTTT.

The gene calls are TRBV24-1 and TRBJ2-1; 7 bases match TRBD1. CDR3 length: 15 residues. CDR1 is KGHDR and CDR2 is SFDVKD in the germline V gene. The V gene end was trimmed by 5 bases and the J gene end by 2 bases; junction bases not matched to a gene: 5. CDR3 sequence: CATSGRGTAYNEQFF. In nucleotides, the CDR3 is TGTGCCACCAGTGGAAGGGGGACAGCCTACAATGAGCAGTTCTTC.

The chain links TRBV9 to TRBJ2-1, with TRBD2 matching 13 bases. CDR3 length: 20 amino acids. V lost 0 bases, J lost 9 bases, and 18 bases stayed unmatched. The V gene's germline CDR1 is SGDLS and CDR2 YYNGEE. CDR3 nucleotides: TGTGCCAGCAGCGTAGCCCCTACCGCCGGGACTAGCGGGATCTCAGGTGAGCAGTTCTTC. Its protein is CASSVAPTAGTSGISGEQFF.